A selection of T cell receptor beta chains follows, all from one sample in a study of shared clonotypes between healthy human individuals. Libraries were prepared by immunoSEQ multiplex PCR; TCRdb keeps only in-frame clonotypes and omits some of them. The table lists about half a million clones, roughly 80% of them singletons. The sequenced material came from PBMCs. All receptors derive from a woman in her 40s in good health. Some clones in this sample may be carry-over from other donors' samples. Both conserved end residues are part of each CDR3. Fields, in order: clone size, CDR3 length, J gene, V gene, D gene, CDR3 DNA, CDR3 protein. The D gene is left open where the match is weak. The size of a clone is reported for some rows only, either as once, few or many, or as a class for expanded clones.

>-|19|TRBJ2-2|TRBV28|TRBD2
TGTGCCAGCAGTTCTCAGAGAGGACTAGCGGGAGCCAACACCGGGGAGCTGTTTTTT
CASSSQRGLAGANTGELFF
>-|13|TRBJ1-6|TRBV30|-
TGTGCCTGGGATACAGGTTATAATTCACCCCTCCACTTT
CAWDTGYNSPLHF
>once|15|TRBJ1-5|TRBV9|-
TGTGCCAGCAGCGTAGATGGACACCGCGATCGACCCCAGCATTTT
CASSVDGHRDRPQHF
>-|15|TRBJ2-3|TRBV29-1|-
TGCAGCGTTGAAGGGGTCCTCAGGGGCACAGATACGCAGTATTTT
CSVEGVLRGTDTQYF
>-|11|TRBJ2-3|TRBV20-1|-
TGCAGTGCTGCGGGACTCCCGGCGCAGTATTTT
CSAAGLPAQYF
>-|11|TRBJ1-5|TRBV28|-
TGTGCCAGTTCGGAAAGTCAGCCCCAGCATTTT
CASSESQPQHF
>-|15|TRBJ2-7|TRBV7-9|-
TGTGCCAGCAGCTTAGGAGGGCCCAGGGGCCACGAGCAGTACTTC
CASSLGGPRGHEQYF
>few|13|TRBJ1-5|TRBV7-6|-
TGTGCCAGCAGCTCCTATAGCAATCAGCCCCAGCATTTT
CASSSYSNQPQHF
>-|17|TRBJ2-5|TRBV15|TRBD2
TGTGCCACCAGCAGAGATCCCGGTGTTAGCGGGACGGTGACCCAGTACTTC
CATSRDPGVSGTVTQYF
>-|15|TRBJ2-5|TRBV5-1|TRBD1
TGCGCCAGCAGCTCCACAGGGGGCTCGTTTGAGACCCAGTACTTC
CASSSTGGSFETQYF
>-|15|TRBJ1-3|TRBV9|-
TGTGCCAGCAGCACCGGCCCCGCGGAGGGAAACACCATATATTTT
CASSTGPAEGNTIYF
>-|14|TRBJ2-7|TRBV15|-
TGTGCCACCAGCAGAGTGAAGGGGCCCTACGAGCAGTACTTC
CATSRVKGPYEQYF
>-|17|TRBJ2-1|TRBV5-6|TRBD2
TGTGCCAGCAGCTTTACTAGCGGGAGGGATGCCTACAATGAGCAGTTCTTC
CASSFTSGRDAYNEQFF
>-|13|TRBJ2-7|TRBV30|TRBD2
TGTGCCTGGAGACTAGCGGGGGCCTACGAGCAGTACTTC
CAWRLAGAYEQYF
>many|13|TRBJ1-5|TRBV6-4|-
TGTGCCAGCAGTGAGGATCTAAATCAGCCCCAGCATTTT
CASSEDLNQPQHF
>few|16|TRBJ1-2|TRBV2|TRBD1
TGTGCCAGCAGTGAAGTACAGGGGGCTTTTAACTATGGCTACACCTTC
CASSEVQGAFNYGYTF
>-|11|TRBJ2-5|TRBV20-1|-
TGCAGTGCTAGACCAGCGGAGACCCAGTACTTC
CSARPAETQYF
>-|14|TRBJ1-2|TRBV27|TRBD1
TGTGCCAGCAGCCCGACAGGGGGCGTTTCTGGCTACACCTTC
CASSPTGGVSGYTF
>-|12|TRBJ1-3|TRBV6-6|-
TGTGCCAGTACGACAGCGCGAAACACCATATATTTT
CASTTARNTIYF
>few|17|TRBJ2-1|TRBV25-1|TRBD2
TGTGCCAGCAGTTTCTCTAGCGGGGAGGGCTCCTACAATGAGCAGTTCTTC
CASSFSSGEGSYNEQFF
>-|16|TRBJ2-7|TRBV7-6|TRBD2
TGTGCCAGCAGCTTAGATACTAGCGGGAGCTCCTACGAGCAGTACTTC
CASSLDTSGSSYEQYF
>many|14|TRBJ2-7|TRBV25-1|TRBD1
TGTGCCAGCACAGGGACCCCAGGGGGTTACGAGCAGTACTTC
CASTGTPGGYEQYF
>-|12|TRBJ2-7|TRBV15|-
TGTGCCACCAGCAGCTCTGGGAGGGAGCAGTACTTC
CATSSSGREQYF
>-|18|TRBJ2-3|TRBV28|TRBD2
TGTGCCAGCAGTTTTGAGGCGTCGGCGGGAGCGGTGTGGGATACGCAGTATTTT
CASSFEASAGAVWDTQYF
>-|14|TRBJ1-1|TRBV27|-
TGTGCCAGCAGAGACGGTGCGGTGAACACTGAAGCTTTCTTT
CASRDGAVNTEAFF
>once|15|TRBJ2-4|TRBV5-1|-
TGCGCCAGCAGCTCCGTCGGGGTCGCCAAAAACATTCAGTACTTC
CASSSVGVAKNIQYF
>-|12|TRBJ1-2|TRBV7-9|-
TGTGCCAGCAGCTTAGATTTCTACGTCTACACCTTC
CASSLDFYVYTF
>-|15|TRBJ1-4|TRBV5-1|-
TGCGCCAGCAGCGTGCAGGGGTCGATCGCTGAAAAACTGTTTTTT
CASSVQGSIAEKLFF
>-|14|TRBJ1-2|TRBV5-6|-
TGTGCCAGCAGCTTGTATCCAGGGAGTTATGGCTACACCTTC
CASSLYPGSYGYTF
>-|15|TRBJ2-2|TRBV7-9|TRBD1
TGTGCCAACTCACGAAACAGGGGGAACACCGGGGAGCTGTTTTTT
CANSRNRGNTGELFF
>-|15|TRBJ2-2|TRBV27|-
TGTGCCAGCAGGCAATCCGGGATGCGGGCCGGGGAGCTGTTTTTT
CASRQSGMRAGELFF
>-|12|TRBJ2-1|TRBV19|-
TGTGCCAGTAGTACGGGGGGCGGTGAGCAGTTCTTC
CASSTGGGEQFF
>few|12|TRBJ1-5|TRBV28|-
TGTGCCAGCAGTTTGAGGGGCCAGCCCCAGCATTTT
CASSLRGQPQHF
>once|15|TRBJ1-2|TRBV5-6|-
TGTGCCAGCAGCTTGGTTTCGGACGGCCCCTATGGCTACACCTTC
CASSLVSDGPYGYTF
>-|12|TRBJ1-1|TRBV7-8|TRBD1
TGTGCCAGCAGCCCCGGACAGGCACAAGCTTTCTTT
CASSPGQAQAFF
>-|15|TRBJ2-4|TRBV5-1|TRBD1
TGCGCCAGCAGCTGGAGCGGACAGGGCCAAAACATTCAGTACTTC
CASSWSGQGQNIQYF
>-|15|TRBJ1-2|TRBV19|-
TGTGCCAGTAGTCCTCAGGGGATTTCTAACTATGGCTACACCTTC
CASSPQGISNYGYTF
>-|17|TRBJ1-4|TRBV7-9|-
TGTGCCAGCAGCTTAGCGTACTCGGGGACGGTGGCTGAAAAACTGTTTTTT
CASSLAYSGTVAEKLFF
>-|13|TRBJ2-7|TRBV5-8|-
TGTGCCAGCAGCTTGGAAGAATCCTACGAGCAGTACTTC
CASSLEESYEQYF
>-|15|TRBJ2-3|TRBV19|TRBD2
TGTGCCAGTAGTATCCAGCGGGAGGACCCAGATACGCAGTATTTT
CASSIQREDPDTQYF
>-|15|TRBJ2-7|TRBV11-2|-
TGTGCCAGCAGATCTCTAGCGCAGAGCTCCTACGAGCAGTACTTC
CASRSLAQSSYEQYF
>-|16|TRBJ2-3|TRBV27|TRBD2
TGTGCCAGCAGTCCCCCGGGACTAGCTGTCGCGAATACGCAGTATTTT
CASSPPGLAVANTQYF
>many|13|TRBJ2-5|TRBV5-6|-
TGTGCCAGCAGCTTGTACAACCAAGAGACCCAGTACTTC
CASSLYNQETQYF
>-|13|TRBJ1-3|TRBV6-5|-
TGTGCCAGCACTATCTCCTCTGGAAACACCATATATTTT
CASTISSGNTIYF
>many|13|TRBJ1-2|TRBV7-9|TRBD1
TGTGCCAGCAACCCGACAGGGGGTATTGGCTACACCTTC
CASNPTGGIGYTF
>-|14|TRBJ1-4|TRBV5-1|-
TGCGCCAGCAAAGCTCGGGGGGTTCAGGAAAAACTGTTTTTT
CASKARGVQEKLFF
>-|13|TRBJ1-4|TRBV10-2|-
TGCGCCAGCAGTGCAACGACTAATGAAAAACTGTTTTTT
CASSATTNEKLFF
>-|17|TRBJ2-1|TRBV28|TRBD2
TGTGCCAGCAGTTTTTTGTCGGCTAGCGGGTATTACAATGAGCAGTTCTTC
CASSFLSASGYYNEQFF
>-|16|TRBJ2-1|TRBV29-1|TRBD2
TGCAGCGTTGAAGATCCTGCGGGAGGGCCTGGAAATGAGCAGTTCTTC
CSVEDPAGGPGNEQFF
>-|16|TRBJ2-7|TRBV27|TRBD2
TGTGCCAGCAGTGAGGGACTAGCGGGAGCTATGTACGAGCAGTACTTC
CASSEGLAGAMYEQYF
>-|15|TRBJ2-1|TRBV9|TRBD2
TGTGCCAGCAGCGTAGGAGCGGGAGTTGACAATGAGCAGTTCTTC
CASSVGAGVDNEQFF
>-|16|TRBJ2-1|TRBV28|TRBD1
TGTGCCAGCAGGCTCCAAGGGACAGGGATCTTGGATGAGCAGTTCTTC
CASRLQGTGILDEQFF
>-|16|TRBJ1-2|TRBV19|-
TGTGCCAGTAGTTTCCGAAGGGCCCAACAGGGATATGGCTACACCTTC
CASSFRRAQQGYGYTF
>-|15|TRBJ2-1|TRBV5-1|-
TGCGCCAGCAGCCCCCGGGACCCACGCTACAATGAGCAGTTCTTC
CASSPRDPRYNEQFF
>few|13|TRBJ1-1|TRBV25-1|-
TGTGCCAGCAGCGCTGACAGTGTCACTGAAGCTTTCTTT
CASSADSVTEAFF